A selection of T cell receptor beta chains follows, all from one sample in a study of T-cell memory formation after mild COVID-19. MiXCR was run by TCRdb on the 5' RACE reads, yielding one entry per CDR3 protein. The sample carries about 620,000 distinct CDR3 sequences, more than 15% recorded once. Sequenced: PBMCs or a T cell subset sorted from them (not recorded which). These TCRs come from an adult woman who had mild COVID-19 (a few samples of this study predate the infection). Cell type and time point are not known. Each CDR3 is given with its conserved first and last residue. A D gene is named only where the DNA matches it firmly. Clone size is shown for a subset of rows, as once, few, many or a class of expanded clone.

v_call: TRBV6-5; j_call: TRBJ2-7; d_call: NA; clone_size: few; cdr3_nt: TGTGCCAGCAGTTCCCGCCGGCACGAGCAGTACTTC; cdr3_aa: CASSSRRHEQYF
v_call: TRBV30; j_call: TRBJ2-1; d_call: NA; clone_size: NA; cdr3_nt: TGTGCCTGGTCGTACGGGCCAAATCGGTTCTTC; cdr3_aa: CAWSYGPNRFF
v_call: TRBV7-2; j_call: TRBJ2-5; d_call: TRBD2; clone_size: many; cdr3_nt: TGTGCCAGCAGCTTCCCCGGACTAGCGGGACAAGAGACCCAGTACTTC; cdr3_aa: CASSFPGLAGQETQYF
v_call: TRBV9; j_call: TRBJ2-3; d_call: NA; clone_size: few; cdr3_nt: TGTGCCAGCACCTCCTACGGACACGGCACAGATACGCAGTATTTT; cdr3_aa: CASTSYGHGTDTQYF
v_call: TRBV6-1; j_call: TRBJ2-7; d_call: NA; clone_size: NA; cdr3_nt: TGTGCCAGCAGGGAAGGGGTTCGGACATTGGTGTACGAGCAGTACTTC; cdr3_aa: CASREGVRTLVYEQYF
v_call: TRBV10-2; j_call: TRBJ1-5; d_call: TRBD1; clone_size: NA; cdr3_nt: TGCGCCAGCAGTGAACAGGGGCGCAATCAGCCCCAGCATTTT; cdr3_aa: CASSEQGRNQPQHF
v_call: TRBV5-6; j_call: TRBJ1-2; d_call: NA; clone_size: few; cdr3_nt: TGTGCCAGCAGTTCAAGACGGATCTATGGCTACACCTTC; cdr3_aa: CASSSRRIYGYTF
v_call: TRBV24-1; j_call: TRBJ2-7; d_call: TRBD2; clone_size: NA; cdr3_nt: TGTGCCACCAGTGATTGGGCTAGCGGGAGTTACGAGCAGTACTTC; cdr3_aa: CATSDWASGSYEQYF
v_call: TRBV5-1; j_call: TRBJ2-1; d_call: TRBD2; clone_size: many; cdr3_nt: TGCGCCAGCAGCTTGGAAGGTAGGCTAGCGGTGTACAATGAGCAGTTCTTC; cdr3_aa: CASSLEGRLAVYNEQFF
v_call: TRBV6-5; j_call: TRBJ2-5; d_call: TRBD2; clone_size: few; cdr3_nt: TGTGCCAGCAGTCTAGCGGGGACCCTCCACTTC; cdr3_aa: CASSLAGTLHF
v_call: TRBV19; j_call: TRBJ2-2; d_call: TRBD2; clone_size: NA; cdr3_nt: TGTGCCAGTCGACTAGCTCGCGGGGAGCTGTTTTTT; cdr3_aa: CASRLARGELFF
v_call: TRBV12-3/TRBV12-4; j_call: TRBJ1-1; d_call: NA; clone_size: NA; cdr3_nt: TGTGCCAGCAGTTTTGTACCAGGGAATTGGAACACTGAAGCTTTCTTT; cdr3_aa: CASSFVPGNWNTEAFF
v_call: TRBV30; j_call: TRBJ2-7; d_call: NA; clone_size: NA; cdr3_nt: TGTGCCGCATCGCCGGGACACAGCTACGAGCAGTACTTC; cdr3_aa: CAASPGHSYEQYF
v_call: TRBV7-2; j_call: TRBJ2-3; d_call: NA; clone_size: NA; cdr3_nt: TGTGCCAGCAGCGCCATATTTGGCACAGATACGCAGTATTTT; cdr3_aa: CASSAIFGTDTQYF
v_call: TRBV6-5; j_call: TRBJ2-1; d_call: TRBD1; clone_size: once; cdr3_nt: TGTGCCAGCAGTTGGACGGGACAGGGTTTTGATGAGCAGTTCTTC; cdr3_aa: CASSWTGQGFDEQFF
v_call: TRBV9; j_call: TRBJ1-2; d_call: NA; clone_size: NA; cdr3_nt: TGTGCCAGCAGCGTAGAAGACTATGGCTACACCTTC; cdr3_aa: CASSVEDYGYTF
v_call: TRBV7-9; j_call: TRBJ1-1; d_call: NA; clone_size: NA; cdr3_nt: TGTGCCAGCAGCTTAGCGTGGAGGGGTGAAGCTTTCTTT; cdr3_aa: CASSLAWRGEAFF
v_call: TRBV6-5; j_call: TRBJ2-1; d_call: NA; clone_size: NA; cdr3_nt: TGTGCCAGCAGCTACCGAGCTGAGCAGTTCTTC; cdr3_aa: CASSYRAEQFF
v_call: TRBV12-3/TRBV12-4; j_call: TRBJ2-1; d_call: NA; clone_size: NA; cdr3_nt: TGTGCCAGCAGTGTCCTAGCAGGCTCCTACAATGAGCAGTTCTTC; cdr3_aa: CASSVLAGSYNEQFF
v_call: TRBV11-2; j_call: TRBJ2-3; d_call: TRBD2; clone_size: few; cdr3_nt: TGTGCCAGCAGCCCCCCTGTCGGGGGGGGGCCCACAGATACGCAGTATTTT; cdr3_aa: CASSPPVGGGPTDTQYF
v_call: TRBV6-5; j_call: TRBJ2-6; d_call: NA; clone_size: few; cdr3_nt: TGTGCCAGCAGTTACTTAAGGAGGGGGCCGGGCAGCTCTGGGGCCAACGTCCTGACTTTC; cdr3_aa: CASSYLRRGPGSSGANVLTF
v_call: TRBV6-5; j_call: TRBJ2-3; d_call: TRBD2; clone_size: NA; cdr3_nt: TGTGCCAGCAGTTACTCGTGGACTAGCCTTAGCACAGATACGCAGTATTTT; cdr3_aa: CASSYSWTSLSTDTQYF
v_call: TRBV18; j_call: TRBJ2-4; d_call: NA; clone_size: few; cdr3_nt: TGTGCCAGCTCATCGACGGGGCAAAACATTCAGTACTTC; cdr3_aa: CASSSTGQNIQYF
v_call: TRBV7-6; j_call: TRBJ1-6; d_call: NA; clone_size: NA; cdr3_nt: TGTGCCAGCAAACACAGGGTGAATTCACCCCTCCACTTT; cdr3_aa: CASKHRVNSPLHF
v_call: TRBV19; j_call: TRBJ2-2; d_call: NA; clone_size: few; cdr3_nt: TGTGCCAGTAGTAACCCCGGGGAGCTGTTTTTT; cdr3_aa: CASSNPGELFF
v_call: TRBV6-5; j_call: TRBJ1-6; d_call: NA; clone_size: few; cdr3_nt: TGTGCCAGCAGTTCTCCGCCGACTAGGGGAAGTGGGAATTCACCCCTCCACTTT; cdr3_aa: CASSSPPTRGSGNSPLHF
v_call: TRBV7-9; j_call: TRBJ2-1; d_call: TRBD2; clone_size: NA; cdr3_nt: TGTGCCAGCAGGCCACTAGCGGGAGGAAGCTCCTACAATGAGCAGTTCTTC; cdr3_aa: CASRPLAGGSSYNEQFF
v_call: TRBV20-1; j_call: TRBJ2-3; d_call: TRBD2; clone_size: few; cdr3_nt: TGCAGTGCTATAGCGGGAGTATCAGATACGCAGTATTTT; cdr3_aa: CSAIAGVSDTQYF
v_call: TRBV9; j_call: TRBJ2-1; d_call: NA; clone_size: NA; cdr3_nt: TGTGCCAGCAGCGGGCCAGGGGATATTTACAATGAGCAGTTCTTC; cdr3_aa: CASSGPGDIYNEQFF
v_call: TRBV19; j_call: TRBJ1-2; d_call: NA; clone_size: NA; cdr3_nt: TGTGCCAGTAGCCCGGGAGCGACCCGTCCATATGGCTACACCTTC; cdr3_aa: CASSPGATRPYGYTF
v_call: TRBV6-5; j_call: TRBJ2-7; d_call: TRBD1; clone_size: NA; cdr3_nt: TGTGCCAGCAGTTACGACAGGGACACCTACGAGCAGTACTTC; cdr3_aa: CASSYDRDTYEQYF
v_call: TRBV7-9; j_call: TRBJ2-1; d_call: TRBD1; clone_size: NA; cdr3_nt: TGTGCCAGCAGCTCCCAGGACAGGGCCCCCGATGAGCAGTTCTTC; cdr3_aa: CASSSQDRAPDEQFF
v_call: TRBV5-1; j_call: TRBJ1-2; d_call: TRBD1; clone_size: NA; cdr3_nt: TGCGCCAGCAGCGCCGCAGGGGGCGGTGGCTACACCTTC; cdr3_aa: CASSAAGGGGYTF
v_call: TRBV3-1; j_call: TRBJ2-7; d_call: TRBD2; clone_size: NA; cdr3_nt: TGTGCCAGCAGCCAAGAGGGACTAGCGCTCTCCTACGAGCAGTACTTC; cdr3_aa: CASSQEGLALSYEQYF
v_call: TRBV19; j_call: TRBJ2-7; d_call: NA; clone_size: few; cdr3_nt: TGTGCCAGTAGTATTCAAGTTGGGGACTCCTACGAGCAGTACTTC; cdr3_aa: CASSIQVGDSYEQYF
v_call: TRBV12-3/TRBV12-4; j_call: TRBJ1-2; d_call: NA; clone_size: few; cdr3_nt: TGTGCCAGCAGCTCGGGAAGGACAATACTTGGCTACACCTTC; cdr3_aa: CASSSGRTILGYTF
v_call: TRBV5-4; j_call: TRBJ1-6; d_call: TRBD1; clone_size: NA; cdr3_nt: TGTGCCAGCAGCTTGGGGGACAGGGGTAATTCACCCCTCCACTTT; cdr3_aa: CASSLGDRGNSPLHF
v_call: TRBV24-1; j_call: TRBJ2-5; d_call: NA; clone_size: NA; cdr3_nt: TGTGCCACCAGTGATAGTGCCAGGAATCAAGAGACCCAGTACTTC; cdr3_aa: CATSDSARNQETQYF
v_call: TRBV10-3; j_call: TRBJ2-2; d_call: TRBD1; clone_size: NA; cdr3_nt: TGTGCCATCCGGGATTGGGACAGTGAAACAAACACCGGGGAGCTGTTTTTT; cdr3_aa: CAIRDWDSETNTGELFF
v_call: TRBV18; j_call: TRBJ2-7; d_call: TRBD2; clone_size: few; cdr3_nt: TGTGCCAGCTCACCACCCGGGACTAGCTTCGGCGAGCAGTACTTC; cdr3_aa: CASSPPGTSFGEQYF
v_call: TRBV27; j_call: TRBJ1-2; d_call: NA; clone_size: few; cdr3_nt: TGTGCCAGCAGTATATCGGGAGGTGGCGGCTACACCTTC; cdr3_aa: CASSISGGGGYTF
v_call: TRBV15; j_call: TRBJ2-3; d_call: TRBD2; clone_size: NA; cdr3_nt: TGTGCCACCAGCAGAGTGGGGACCGGGACTACCATAAGGACAGATACGCAGTATTTT; cdr3_aa: CATSRVGTGTTIRTDTQYF
v_call: TRBV4-2; j_call: TRBJ2-5; d_call: NA; clone_size: NA; cdr3_nt: TGTGCCAGCAGCCAAGATCAGGCTAGCACAGAGACCCAGTACTTC; cdr3_aa: CASSQDQASTETQYF
v_call: TRBV3-1; j_call: TRBJ2-7; d_call: NA; clone_size: many; cdr3_nt: TGTGCCAGCAGCCTCTACAGGGAGGTCTACTTC; cdr3_aa: CASSLYREVYF
v_call: TRBV18; j_call: TRBJ2-1; d_call: TRBD2; clone_size: NA; cdr3_nt: TGTGCCAGCTCACCAATCTCGGGAGGCTCCAATGAGCAGTTCTTC; cdr3_aa: CASSPISGGSNEQFF
v_call: TRBV7-9; j_call: TRBJ2-7; d_call: NA; clone_size: many; cdr3_nt: TGTGCCAGCAGCTTAGCGAACAGCTACGAGCAGTACTTC; cdr3_aa: CASSLANSYEQYF
v_call: TRBV3-1; j_call: TRBJ2-7; d_call: NA; clone_size: NA; cdr3_nt: TGTGCCAGCAGCCAAGGCCAGACTAGTACGCGGGAGCAGTACTTC; cdr3_aa: CASSQGQTSTREQYF
v_call: TRBV5-5; j_call: TRBJ1-5; d_call: NA; clone_size: NA; cdr3_nt: TGTGCCAGCAGCTTGACAGAACAGGGCTCGGAGCCCCAGCATTTT; cdr3_aa: CASSLTEQGSEPQHF
v_call: TRBV5-1; j_call: TRBJ2-1; d_call: NA; clone_size: NA; cdr3_nt: TGCGCCAGCAGCTTGGAGTCCGCGAGACATTACTACAATGAGCAGTTCTTC; cdr3_aa: CASSLESARHYYNEQFF
v_call: TRBV7-2; j_call: TRBJ2-1; d_call: TRBD2; clone_size: NA; cdr3_nt: TGTGCCAGCAGCCTTCGAGGCGGGAGGGCCCCCGATGAGCAGTTCTTC; cdr3_aa: CASSLRGGRAPDEQFF
v_call: TRBV6-5; j_call: TRBJ1-1; d_call: NA; clone_size: few; cdr3_nt: TGTGCCAGCACCAAAGAGGCGAACACTGAAGCTTTCTTT; cdr3_aa: CASTKEANTEAFF
v_call: TRBV3-1; j_call: TRBJ1-1; d_call: NA; clone_size: few; cdr3_nt: TGTGCCAGCAGCCCACCCCACAGCGGGGAAGCTTTCTTT; cdr3_aa: CASSPPHSGEAFF
v_call: TRBV30; j_call: TRBJ1-1; d_call: TRBD1; clone_size: NA; cdr3_nt: TGTGCCTGGAGTCCCTCCGGGACAGGGGGCGCTTTCGCTGAAGCTTTCTTT; cdr3_aa: CAWSPSGTGGAFAEAFF
v_call: TRBV29-1; j_call: TRBJ1-2; d_call: TRBD1; clone_size: few; cdr3_nt: TGCAGCGCCCTAGACCCGGGACAGGGGGCTTACGGCTACACCTTC; cdr3_aa: CSALDPGQGAYGYTF
v_call: TRBV7-8; j_call: TRBJ2-3; d_call: NA; clone_size: many; cdr3_nt: TGTGCCAGCAGCTTAGTCGGGGTTACAGATACGCAGTATTTT; cdr3_aa: CASSLVGVTDTQYF
v_call: TRBV30; j_call: TRBJ2-7; d_call: TRBD1; clone_size: few; cdr3_nt: TGTGCCTGGAGGGGGGGACAGGGATCAAGATACGAGCAGTACTTC; cdr3_aa: CAWRGGQGSRYEQYF
v_call: TRBV7-9; j_call: TRBJ2-3; d_call: NA; clone_size: many; cdr3_nt: TGTGCCAGCAGCTCTCGGGCCGGGGTCACAGATACGCAGTATTTT; cdr3_aa: CASSSRAGVTDTQYF
v_call: TRBV7-3; j_call: TRBJ2-1; d_call: TRBD2; clone_size: many; cdr3_nt: TGTGCCAGCAGCTTAACGGGGCTAGCGGGAGGTTCGTCCGAGCAGTTCTTC; cdr3_aa: CASSLTGLAGGSSEQFF
v_call: TRBV7-8; j_call: TRBJ1-6; d_call: NA; clone_size: NA; cdr3_nt: TGTGCCAGCAGCCTTAATGTGGAGGGATTTAATTCACCCCTCCACTTT; cdr3_aa: CASSLNVEGFNSPLHF
v_call: TRBV20-1; j_call: TRBJ1-1; d_call: NA; clone_size: few; cdr3_nt: TGCAGTGCTAGAGAGGGAGGGCCGTACGCTGAAGCTTTCTTT; cdr3_aa: CSAREGGPYAEAFF